These 17 T cell receptor beta chains originate from one sample sequenced in a study of blood T cell repertoires in COVID-19. This table comes from immunoSEQ multiplex PCR, and its TCRdb copy is limited to in-frame clones, with some not included. The sample contains about 140,000 clones, 88% of which appear only once. Sequencing input: peripheral blood. Receptors originate from a man in his sixties with active or convalescent COVID-19.

The CDR3 sequence is CASSLGSGTISPQHF. The DNA for the CDR3 is TGTGCCAGCAGCTTAGGTTCAGGTACAATCAGCCCCCAGCATTTT. The J gene is TRBJ1-5, the V gene TRBV7-2; D gene uncertain. Germline loops: CDR1 SGHTA, CDR2 FQGNSA. The CDR3 sequence is 15 residues long. Trimming shortened V by 1 base and J by 10 bases, and 17 bases separated the two germline ends.

The rearrangement uses TRBV7-6 and TRBJ2-1, with 7 bases aligning to TRBD2. Germline CDR1 is SGHVS and CDR2 is FNYEAQ. The CDR3 is 15 residues long. Trimming took 2 bases from V and 6 from J; bases not matched to a gene: 7. DNA for the CDR3: TGTGCCAGCAGCTTATTTGGCGGGAGTGGCAATGAGCAGTTCTTC. This encodes CASSLFGGSGNEQFF.

The rearrangement joins TRBV5-1 to TRBJ2-1; maybe TRBD1 (6 bases). Per the germline V gene, CDR1 is SGHRS and CDR2 is YFSETQ. The CDR3 is 11 residues long. V was trimmed by 7 bases and J by 6 bases, leaving 8 bases between them. CDR3: CASLGGNEQFF. DNA of the CDR3: TGCGCCAGCCTAGGGGGCAATGAGCAGTTCTTC.

The chain links TRBV15 to TRBJ1-2, with 7 nucleotides matching TRBD1. Germline loops: CDR1 LNHNV, CDR2 YYDKDF (reference sequence). This CDR3 spans 15 amino acids. J was trimmed by 5 bases and V by 5 bases; bases with no gene match: 11. CDR3 bases: TGTGCCACCAGCGAAAACAGGGGATTACGGTATGGCTACACCTTC. Translation: CATSENRGLRYGYTF.

The chain couples TRBV19 to TRBJ1-1; 9 bases agree with TRBD1. The CDR3 is 14 amino acids. Per the germline V gene, CDR1 is LNHDA and CDR2 is SQIVND (reference sequence). J was trimmed by 5 bases and V by 4 bases; bases with no gene match: 5. The CDR3 sequence is CASSTGQGRTEAFF. CDR3 DNA: TGTGCCAGTAGTACTGGACAGGGGAGGACTGAAGCTTTCTTT.

This clone was counted a single time. V is TRBV3-1 (or the pseudogene TRBV3-2) and J is TRBJ2-5, with unresolved D. In germline, CDR1 is LGHDT, CDR2 YNNKEL (reference sequence). This CDR3 is built from 12 residues. Trimming took 1 base from V and 5 from J, leaving 5 bases between them. CDR3 nucleotide sequence: TGTGCCAGCAGCCAAGTGGGCGAGACCCAGTACTTC. Protein: CASSQVGETQYF.

The CDR3 DNA sequence: TGTGCCAGCAGCTTATTGGGGACAGGGGTCAGAGATACGCAGTATTTT. This sequence encodes CASSLLGTGVRDTQYF. J is TRBJ2-3 and V is TRBV7-3, with TRBD1 matching 10 bases. V dropped 2 bases and J dropped 5; count of bases not matched to a gene: 7. Germline values: CDR1 SGHTA, CDR2 FQGTGA. There are 16 residues in the CDR3. Filled out from reference TRBV7-3 and TRBJ2-3, the complete variable domain reads GAGVSQTPSNKVTEKGKYVELRCDPISGHTALYWYRQSLGQGPEFLIYFQGTGAADDSGLPNDRFFAVRPEGSVSTLKIQRTERGDSAVYLCASSLLGTGVRDTQYFGPGTRLTVL.

The chain recombines TRBV24-1 with TRBJ2-7; TRBD1 agrees at 11 bases. The CDR3 length is 14 residues. Looked up from germline, CDR1 is KGHDR and CDR2 is SFDVKD. Unmatched junction bases numbered 2, after V lost 3 bases and J lost 5 bases. CDR3 nucleotides: TGTGCCACCAGTGATCGGACAGGGGGCAACGAGCAGTACTTC. As protein: CATSDRTGGNEQYF.

The chain uses TRBV6-2 or TRBV6-3 and TRBJ2-5, with D possibly TRBD2 on 5 matching bases. Germline CDR1 reads MNHEY; CDR2 reads SVGEGT. The length of the CDR3 is 16 residues. V dropped 5 bases and J dropped 2 bases, with 18 bases sitting between them. In nucleotides, the CDR3 is TGTGCCAGCAGTACCACCGAAACATGGAGGCAAGAGACCCAGTACTTC. As protein: CASSTTETWRQETQYF.

This clone occurred once. CDR3 residues: CASSEDHFGKGETQYF. In nucleotides, the CDR3 is TGTGCCAGCAGCGAGGACCACTTCGGGAAGGGAGAGACCCAGTACTTC. The chain recombines TRBV28 with TRBJ2-5; tentative D call: TRBD2 (5 bases). The germline CDR1 and CDR2 sequences are MDHEN and SYDVKM. This CDR3 spans 16 amino acids. V lost 6 bases, J lost 4 bases, and 21 bases lay in between.

The V gene is TRBV28, the J gene TRBJ2-7; maybe TRBD1 (5 bases). The CDR3 totals 12 residues. V was trimmed by 3 bases and J by 6 bases, leaving 9 bases between them. The germline gives CDR1 MDHEN, CDR2 SYDVKM. The CDR3 reads CASSFLQGEQYF. The CDR3 DNA sequence: TGTGCCAGCAGTTTCCTCCAGGGCGAGCAGTACTTC.

V usage is TRBV6-2 or TRBV6-3 and J usage is TRBJ2-7; D is possibly TRBD1 (6 bases). The CDR3 runs to 16 residues. V shed 6 bases and J shed 3 bases, with 21 bases lying between them. CDR1 is MNHEY and CDR2 is SVGEGT in the germline V gene. CDR3 nucleotides: TGTGCCAGCAGCCCCTCCTGGGGGACACCCAACTACGAGCAGTACTTC. Its translation is CASSPSWGTPNYEQYF.

Regarding this clone: The same CDR3 is also encoded by other DNA sequences in this sample. The chain carries TRBV28 and TRBJ1-1, with 7 bases that match TRBD1. CDR1 and CDR2 (germline): MDHEN, SYDVKM. The CDR3 is made up of 14 amino acids. The V gene end was trimmed by 6 bases and the J gene end by 2 bases; junction bases not matched to a gene: 6. As DNA, the CDR3 is TGTGCCAGCAGCACCGGGACAGTTAACACTGAAGCTTTCTTT. This translates into CASSTGTVNTEAFF.

Note on this clone: A clone one base away is much larger, so this may be a read error. This chain uses TRBV3-1 (or the pseudogene TRBV3-2) with TRBJ2-2, with TRBD2 matching over 11 bases. The germline V gene encodes CDR1 LGHDT and CDR2 YNNKEL (reference sequence). The CDR3 is 14 residues long. With 6 bases clipped from V and 6 bases from J, the junction kept 3 bases outside the gene matches. The chain's CDR3 is CASRLAGGPGELFF. The CDR3 DNA sequence: TGTGCCAGCAGGTTAGCGGGAGGGCCCGGGGAGCTGTTTTTT.

The chain combines TRBV9 with TRBJ1-6; perhaps TRBD1 as D (5 bases). Germline-derived CDR1 and CDR2 are SGDLS and YYNGEE. V was cut by 4 bases and J by 4 bases, with 18 bases left in between. The CDR3 is made up of 17 amino acids. CDR3 region: CASSLTPGVTYNSPLHF. In DNA, the CDR3 is TGTGCCAGCAGCTTAACCCCGGGGGTGACTTATAATTCACCCCTCCACTTT. Drawing the rest from reference TRBV9 and TRBJ1-6, the complete variable domain is DSGVTQTPKHLITATGQRVTLRCSPRSGDLSVYWYQQSLDQGLQFLIQYYNGEERAKGNILERFSAQQFPDLHSELNLSSLELGDSALYFCASSLTPGVTYNSPLHFGNGTRLTVT.

The J gene is TRBJ2-1, the V gene TRBV14, with 8 bases identical to TRBD2. The V segment lost 3 bases and the J segment 5 bases; nucleotides outside the gene matches: 12. The CDR3 loop spans 17 amino acids. Germline CDR1 is SGHDN and CDR2 is FVKESK. The CDR3 loop reads CASSQALGTRRHNEQFF. The CDR3 bases are TGTGCCAGCAGCCAGGCCCTGGGGACTAGGAGACACAATGAGCAGTTCTTC.

The chain is built from TRBV18 and TRBJ2-5; D call uncertain. The germline V gene encodes CDR1 KGHSH and CDR2 LQKENI. The V end was cut by 1 base, the J end by 1 base, with 13 bases between. The CDR3 sequence is 16 residues long. CDR3 protein: CASSPRLSLLQETQYF. The CDR3 DNA is TGTGCCAGCTCACCACGGTTGAGCCTCCTCCAAGAGACCCAGTACTTC.